This record looks at one T cell receptor (beta chain) sequence and its context. The data stem from a study of blood T cell repertoires in COVID-19. Overall study context: The study drew acute and convalescent COVID-19 samples from the United States, Italy and Spain. From T cells, B-cell-depleted T cells, or PBMCs came the material, which was cDNA or gDNA.

TCRdb's table, derived via immunoSEQ multiplex PCR, lists solely in-frame clones and lacks some. The repertoire consists of 80,000 to 90,000 clones, with about four fifths occurring once and the leading ten covering roughly 2.1%. The CDR3 totals 13 residues. The V gene's germline CDR1 is SNHLY and CDR2 FYNNEI. The V gene lost 3 bases and the J gene lost 8 bases, with 13 bases spanning the gap. The TCR sequence derives from a woman in her 70s with acute or convalescent COVID-19. The chain has TRBV2 and TRBJ1-2; D is unclear. The sample comprised peripheral blood. In DNA, the CDR3 is TGTGCCAGCAGTGAGGCAGGCCTCAGAGGCTACACCTTC. Amino acids: CASSEAGLRGYTF.